The 31 T cell receptor beta chains below all came from one sample that was sequenced in a study of cytomegalovirus exposure and HLA in healthy donors. This PCR relied on a set of 60 Vbeta primers and 13 Jbeta primers. Here immunoSEQ multiplex PCR was the method, and the copy in TCRdb shows in-frame clones only, minus some. Seen here are 55,000 to 70,000 clones, approximately 64% observed once, and the top ten hold over 15%. The sequenced sample consisted of PBMCs. The receptor source for this set is a man in his forties in good health and CMV-seropositive.

The sample holds a few counts of this clone. The chain couples TRBV10-3 to TRBJ1-2; 9 bases match TRBD1. CDR3 length: 16 amino acids. The germline V gene encodes CDR1 ENHRY and CDR2 SYGVKD. V dropped 3 bases and J dropped 4; count of bases not matched to a gene: 9. DNA of the CDR3: TGTGCCATCAGTGATGGCCACCGGGACAGGGTCTATGGCTACACCTTC. Amino acid sequence: CAISDGHRDRVYGYTF.

V usage is TRBV2 and J usage is TRBJ1-2; D gene uncertain. Trimming pared 6 bases from V and 4 bases from J, leaving 18 bases between. This CDR3 has 15 amino acids. The germline gives CDR1 SNHLY, CDR2 FYNNEI. CDR3: CASRPEVTGGYGYTF. CDR3 nucleotides: TGTGCCAGCAGGCCCGAGGTGACCGGTGGCTATGGCTACACCTTC.

A word on this clone: Compared with germline, one end of the junction differs, possibly owing to a read error. V is TRBV7-9 and J is TRBJ1-1; D call uncertain. Germline CDR1 SEHNR, CDR2 FQNEAQ (reference sequence). The CDR3 totals 12 residues. The CDR3 bases are TGTTCCAGCAGCTTTCCGGGAACTGAAGCTTTCTTT. It yields the protein CSSSFPGTEAFF.

The chain is built from TRBV5-5 and TRBJ1-2, with D possibly TRBD1 on 5 matching bases. This CDR3 region has 15 residues. The germline V gene has CDR1 SGHKS and CDR2 YYEKEE (reference sequence). Trimming removed 4 bases at V and 4 bases at J, with 17 bases between. The CDR3 protein is CASSPDTATLYGYTF. The CDR3, as DNA: TGTGCCAGCAGCCCGGACACGGCGACCCTCTATGGCTACACCTTC.

The chain carries TRBV6-5 and TRBJ1-1; D is perhaps TRBD1 (5 bases). Germline CDR1 reads MNHEY; CDR2 reads SVGAGI. The CDR3 runs 14 residues. The V gene lost 4 bases and the J gene lost 2 bases, with 11 bases spanning the gap. Written as DNA, the CDR3 is TGTGCCAGCAGTTCCTTGGGGGGTAACACTGAAGCTTTCTTT. Encoded protein: CASSSLGGNTEAFF.

This clone has only a few counts. The gene calls are TRBV28 and TRBJ2-7; the D gene is possibly TRBD2 (6 bases). This CDR3 region has 14 residues. Germline V CDR1 and CDR2: MDHEN, SYDVKM. The V end lost 6 bases, the J end lost 2 bases, and 14 bases lay between the germline ends. Here the CDR3 reads CASSQTGLAYEQYF. In DNA form, the CDR3 reads TGTGCCAGCAGCCAAACGGGACTGGCCTACGAGCAGTACTTC.

The sample holds a few counts of this clone. The chain uses TRBV4-1 and TRBJ1-3; D is unresolved. The CDR3 length is 15 residues. CDR1 is MGHRA and CDR2 is YSYEKL in the germline V gene. V shed 0 bases and J shed 1 base, with 7 bases lying between them. Written as DNA, the CDR3 is TGCGCCAGCAGCCAAGATACCGGGTCTGGAAACACCATATATTTT. Amino acids: CASSQDTGSGNTIYF.

The V gene is TRBV6-1, the J gene TRBJ2-1; 7 bases fit TRBD1. Trimming took 5 bases from V and 5 from J; bases not matched to a gene: 9. Germline lookup yields CDR1 MNHNS and CDR2 SASEGT. The CDR3 sequence is 15 residues long. For the CDR3, the DNA is TGTGCCAGCAGTTCCCCCGGGACAGAGAACAATGAGCAGTTCTTC. Its protein is CASSSPGTENNEQFF.

The rearrangement links TRBV19 to TRBJ2-5; possible D gene TRBD1, 5 bases. V was trimmed by 6 bases and J by 3 bases, leaving 17 bases between them. CDR1 LNHDA and CDR2 SQIVND come from the germline V gene (reference sequence). The CDR3 is 15 amino acids. The CDR3 DNA reads TGTGCCAGTAGCACCGGCAGGGTGACCGAAGAGACCCAGTACTTC. Translation: CASSTGRVTEETQYF.

The chain recombines TRBV9 with TRBJ1-2; TRBD1 aligns across 8 bases. Germline V gene lookup returns CDR1 SGDLS and CDR2 YYNGEE. The V gene end was trimmed by 0 bases and the J gene end by 7 bases; junction bases not matched to a gene: 11. The CDR3 spans 16 residues. CDR3 region: CASSVEVSTGGGGYTF. The CDR3 nucleotides are TGTGCCAGCAGCGTAGAGGTGTCAACAGGGGGTGGTGGCTACACCTTC.

The CDR3 region is CASSLRGRGQPQHF. CDR3 sequence (DNA): TGTGCCAGCTCCTTAAGGGGGCGAGGCCAGCCCCAGCATTTT. The rearrangement uses TRBV18 and TRBJ1-5, with 7 bases aligning to TRBD1. The CDR3 covers 14 residues. Germline assignment: CDR1 KGHSH and CDR2 LQKENI. V was clipped by 6 bases and J by 7 bases; unmatched bases: 9. Full variable domain (remainder filled in from reference TRBV18 and TRBJ1-5): NAGVMQNPRHLVRRRGQEARLRCSPMKGHSHVYWYRQLPEEGLKFMVYLQKENIIDESGMPKERFSAEFPKEGPSILRIQQVVRGDSAAYFCASSLRGRGQPQHFGDGTRLSIL.

This chain connects TRBV5-5 to TRBJ2-7, with 9 bases fitting TRBD1. In germline, CDR1 is SGHKS, CDR2 YYEKEE (reference sequence). The length of the CDR3 is 13 residues. The J segment lost 3 bases and the V segment lost 5 bases, leaving 3 bases of the junction unmatched. CDR3 DNA: TGTGCCAGCAGTAGGGACAGGGTCTACGAGCAGTACTTC. Encoded protein: CASSRDRVYEQYF. The full variable domain, rest sourced from reference TRBV5-5 and TRBJ2-7, is DAGVTQSPTHLIKTRGQQVTLRCSPISGHKSVSWYQQVLGQGPQFIFQYYEKEERGRGNFPDRFSARQFPNYSSELNVNALLLGDSALYLCASSRDRVYEQYFGPGTRLTVT.

V is TRBV10-1 and J is TRBJ1-2, with 8 nucleotides matching TRBD1. Germline CDR1 WNHNN, CDR2 SYGVQD (reference sequence). The junction had 4 bases not matched to a gene; V was cut back by 6 bases and J by 1 base. The CDR3 runs to 14 residues. CDR3 protein: CASRGTGLNYGYTF. CDR3 nucleotides: TGCGCCAGCAGAGGGACAGGCCTTAACTATGGCTACACCTTC.

The chain couples TRBV6-1 to TRBJ2-7, with 10 bases identical to TRBD2. Germline V lookup: CDR1 MNHNS, CDR2 SASEGT. V gave up 7 bases and J gave up 4 bases; unmatched junction bases: 4. The CDR3 extends over 13 amino acids. CDR3 bases: TGTGCCAGCATACTAGCGGGACGGTACGAGCAGTACTTC. It encodes CASILAGRYEQYF.

This clone was found a few times. V usage is TRBV6-1 and J usage is TRBJ1-5, with 7 bases matching TRBD1. Germline assignment: CDR1 MNHNS and CDR2 SASEGT. The CDR3 is made up of 16 amino acids. The V segment lost 3 bases and the J segment 4 bases; nucleotides outside the gene matches: 9. As DNA, the CDR3 is TGTGCCAGCAGTGACCCCCCGGGACAGCGGAATCAGCCCCAGCATTTT. This gives the protein CASSDPPGQRNQPQHF.

This chain uses TRBV4-2 with TRBJ1-2; 8 bases agree with TRBD1. The J segment lost 3 bases and the V segment lost 0 bases, leaving 9 bases of the junction unmatched. The CDR3 spans 17 residues. CDR1 LGHNA and CDR2 YNFKEQ come from the germline V gene. CDR3 sequence: CASSQDPRQGRYYGYTF. The CDR3 DNA reads as TGTGCCAGCAGCCAAGACCCCCGACAGGGGAGATACTATGGCTACACCTTC.

The chain is built from TRBV27 and TRBJ2-5, with D hard to call. Germline loops: CDR1 MNHEY, CDR2 SMNVEV (reference sequence). The length of the CDR3 is 13 residues. Trimming took off 2 bases at V and 1 base at J, with 5 bases between the two ends. The CDR3 bases are TGTGCCAGCAGTTTAGGCAGCCAAGAGACCCAGTACTTC. Its translation is CASSLGSQETQYF.

The chain recombines TRBV15 with TRBJ1-6; possibly TRBD1 for D (5 bases). The CDR3 contains 15 residues. V was cut by 0 bases and J by 14 bases, with 17 bases left in between. CDR1 and CDR2 from the germline V gene are LNHNV and YYDKDF (reference sequence). In nucleotides, the CDR3 is TGTGCCACCAGCAGAGACGGCCTGGGCCTAGGGGCCCTCCACTTT. This sequence encodes CATSRDGLGLGALHF.

The chain couples TRBV27 to TRBJ1-1; 9 bases align to TRBD1. V lost 0 bases to trimming and J lost 0 bases; unmatched junction nucleotides: 11. CDR3 size: 19 residues. Germline CDR1 and CDR2: MNHEY and SMNVEV (reference sequence). The CDR3 reads CASSLSGGQGKPMNTEAFF. The CDR3 coding sequence is TGTGCCAGCAGTTTATCGGGGGGACAGGGTAAGCCCATGAACACTGAAGCTTTCTTT.

The chain has TRBV29-1 and TRBJ1-1, with a possible D match to TRBD1 (6 bases). Germline values: CDR1 SQVTM, CDR2 ANQGSEA. This CDR3 is 13 amino acids long. The V end was cut by 7 bases, the J end by 5 bases, with 17 bases between. This chain's CDR3 is CSAWGLTGTEAFF. Here the CDR3 DNA reads TGCAGCGCCTGGGGGCTGACCGGGACTGAAGCTTTCTTT.

In nucleotides, the CDR3 is TGCGCCAGCAGCTTGGGGGGGCGTAGTTCCTACAATGAGCAGTTCTTC. Translated: CASSLGGRSSYNEQFF. This chain joins TRBV5-1 and TRBJ2-1; D may be TRBD1 (6 bases). V was trimmed by 0 bases and J by 1 base, leaving 11 bases between them. CDR1 and CDR2 (germline): SGHRS, YFSETQ. The CDR3 runs 16 residues.

This chain links TRBV2 with TRBJ2-1, with D maybe TRBD2 (5 bases). CDR1 SNHLY and CDR2 FYNNEI come from the germline V gene. The ends were cut back, 4 bases at V and 2 bases at J, with 21 bases in the middle. The CDR3 runs 18 residues. DNA for the CDR3: TGTGCCAGCAGTGTACCCGAAGGGTACGAGCGGACCTACAATGAGCAGTTCTTC. As protein: CASSVPEGYERTYNEQFF.

A few counts support this clone. The V gene is TRBV9, the J gene TRBJ2-7; D gene uncertain. In germline, CDR1 is SGDLS, CDR2 YYNGEE. The CDR3 sequence is 13 residues long. V dropped 0 bases and J dropped 5 bases, with 9 bases sitting between them. The CDR3 region is CASSVGHADEQYF. CDR3 nucleotide sequence: TGTGCCAGCAGCGTAGGGCACGCCGACGAGCAGTACTTC. Full variable domain (remainder filled in from reference TRBV9 and TRBJ2-7): DSGVTQTPKHLITATGQRVTLRCSPRSGDLSVYWYQQSLDQGLQFLIQYYNGEERAKGNILERFSAQQFPDLHSELNLSSLELGDSALYFCASSVGHADEQYFGPGTRLTVT.

This clone came up a few times. The chain employs TRBV5-1 and TRBJ2-5; 8 nucleotides align to TRBD2. CDR3 length equals 14 residues. Germline V CDR1 and CDR2: SGHRS, YFSETQ. The V segment lost 4 bases and the J segment 4 bases; nucleotides outside the gene matches: 6. The DNA for the CDR3 is TGCGCCAGCAGCCCCAGCGGGAGTACAGAGACCCAGTACTTC. Translating it yields CASSPSGSTETQYF.

The chain is built from TRBV14 and TRBJ2-1; TRBD2 matches at 12 bases. J gave up 0 bases and V 5 bases, and 14 bases lay outside the gene matches. This CDR3 has 20 residues. Germline V CDR1 and CDR2: SGHDN, FVKESK. CDR3 sequence (DNA): TGTGCCAGCAGCTTTAGACCCGGGACTAGCGGGCCGAGCTCCTACAATGAGCAGTTCTTC. This translates into CASSFRPGTSGPSSYNEQFF.

This clone was picked up a small number of times. The chain combines TRBV2 with TRBJ2-5; D possibly corresponds to TRBD1 (6 bases). Germline CDR1 is SNHLY and CDR2 is FYNNEI. V was cut by 7 bases and J by 4 bases, with 16 bases left in between. The CDR3 covers 14 residues. The CDR3 region is CASKDRVGAETQYF. Written as DNA, the CDR3 is TGTGCCAGCAAAGATCGGGTGGGGGCAGAGACCCAGTACTTC.

The chain recombines TRBV13 with TRBJ1-1; D uncertain. The CDR3 loop spans 14 amino acids. The V end lost 4 bases, the J end lost 5 bases, and 14 bases lay between the germline ends. Germline V lookup: CDR1 PRHDT, CDR2 FYEKMQ (reference sequence). The DNA of the CDR3 is TGTGCCAGCAGCTACCGAGGAAGTGGGACTGAAGCTTTCTTT. It is translated as CASSYRGSGTEAFF. Together with reference TRBV13 and TRBJ1-1, the CDR3 gives the full variable domain: AAGVIQSPRHLIKEKRETATLKCYPIPRHDTVYWYQQGPGQDPQFLISFYEKMQSDKGSIPDRFSAQQFSDYHSELNMSSLELGDSALYFCASSYRGSGTEAFFGQGTRLTVV.

The chain combines TRBV19 with TRBJ1-1; the D is unclear. Germline CDR1 reads LNHDA; CDR2 reads SQIVND (reference sequence). This CDR3 is 15 amino acids long. Trimming shortened V by 1 base and J by 8 bases, and 17 bases separated the two germline ends. The DNA for the CDR3 is TGTGCCAGTAGTATAGTAGGGAGCAAGCACAAAGAAGCTTTCTTT. The encoded protein is CASSIVGSKHKEAFF.

This clone was recorded many times. The genes are TRBV19 and TRBJ2-7, with D possibly being TRBD1 (5 bases). The V and J ends lost 7 bases and 2 bases respectively, with 15 bases between them. This CDR3 contains 14 residues. Germline V CDR1 and CDR2: LNHDA, SQIVND (reference sequence). As DNA, the CDR3 is TGTGCCAGTACCCCCTCAGGGAACCCCTACGAGCAGTACTTC. It encodes CASTPSGNPYEQYF.

The chain joins TRBV19 to TRBJ2-2; 7 bases map to TRBD1. The CDR3 totals 14 residues. Germline CDR1 is LNHDA and CDR2 is SQIVND (reference sequence). Germline trimming cut 7 bases from V and 1 base from J; bases unmatched to any gene: 3. The CDR3 here is CASNRQGNTGELFF. Written as DNA, the CDR3 is TGTGCCAGTAATCGACAGGGGAACACCGGGGAGCTGTTTTTT. Full variable domain (remainder filled in from reference TRBV19 and TRBJ2-2): DGGITQSPKYLFRKEGQNVTLSCEQNLNHDAMYWYRQDPGQGLRLIYYSQIVNDFQKGDIAEGYSVSREKKESFPLTVTSAQKNPTAFYLCASNRQGNTGELFFGEGSRLTVL.

The chain joins TRBV5-4 to TRBJ2-7; 9 bases agree with TRBD1. Trimming took 1 base from V and 5 from J; bases not matched to a gene: 4. Germline V CDR1 and CDR2: SGHNT, YYREEE (reference sequence). CDR3 length: 14 residues. This CDR3 reads CASSLTGGWDEQYF. CDR3 sequence (DNA): TGTGCCAGCAGCTTGACAGGGGGCTGGGACGAGCAGTACTTC.